Listed below are T cell receptor beta chains from one sample, sequenced in a study of CXCR3-negative and CXCR3-positive naive CD8 T cells. TCRdb reprocessed the 5' RACE reads and keeps a single row for each CDR3 protein, giving no DNA. Here the sample table reports about 4,700 distinct CDR3 sequences. The sample consisted of naive CXCR3+ CD8+ T cells from blood. The receptors derive from a human donor in good health. Some clones in this sample may be carry-over from other donors' samples. The CDR3 runs from the conserved cysteine through the conserved F or W. The order of the fields is clone size, J gene, V gene, CDR3 protein. Rows give clone size only sometimes, using once, few, many, or a class for an expanded clone.

>-|TRBJ2-1|TRBV4-2
CASSPGRGAGAYNEQFF
>-|TRBJ2-1|TRBV5-1
CASSFRTSYNEQFF
>-|TRBJ2-7|TRBV2
CATQMSSYEQYF
>-|TRBJ2-3|TRBV4-1
CASSGGGSGLSSTDTQYF
>-|TRBJ1-1|TRBV20-1
CSAEDSLTEAFF
>-|TRBJ2-5|TRBV5-1
CASNAGAGEETQYF
>-|TRBJ2-5|TRBV7-9
CASSLGQGGRETQYF
>medium-sized|TRBJ2-1|TRBV9
CASSVGGAAAGPIYNEQFF
>-|TRBJ2-7|TRBV29-1
CSVIRTSGIYEQYF
>-|TRBJ2-7|TRBV28
CASSGGQDAYEQYF
>medium-sized|TRBJ2-7|TRBV29-1
CSVTTPGDNSYEQYF
>-|TRBJ2-3|TRBV5-1
CASSFRQGFTDTQYF
>medium-sized|TRBJ1-1|TRBV7-9
CASSGGTLEAFF
>-|TRBJ2-2|TRBV29-1
CSGDRPTGELFF
>medium-sized|TRBJ2-1|TRBV11-2
CASSLSGEQFF
>-|TRBJ2-6|TRBV9
CASSDMTLQVSGANVLTF
>-|TRBJ2-3|TRBV14
CASSQRAGGLTDTQYF
>medium-sized|TRBJ2-1|TRBV29-1
CSVEHNNEQFF
>large|TRBJ1-2|TRBV13
CASSLTPDLNYGYTF
>medium-sized|TRBJ2-3|TRBV29-1
CSVTGTGRTTDTQYF
>-|TRBJ2-1|TRBV12-3/TRBV12-4
CASISSAARSNEQFF